Listed here are 14 T cell receptor beta chains from one sample, sequenced in a study of blood T cell repertoires in COVID-19. Assay used: immunoSEQ multiplex PCR; TCRdb lists only in-frame clones, some missing. The table has about 73,000 clones, around 83% seen once. Sequencing was done on a sample of peripheral blood. Receptor source: a man aged 45-65 years with active COVID-19.

The chain recombines TRBV7-9 with TRBJ1-2; D perhaps matches TRBD1 (5 bases). Germline lookup yields CDR1 SEHNR and CDR2 FQNEAQ (reference sequence). Trimming removed 4 bases from V and 4 bases from J, with 10 bases in between. CDR3 size: 13 residues. The CDR3 region has the DNA TGTGCCAGCAGCTCGCGACAGATCTATGGCTACACCTTC. It is translated as CASSSRQIYGYTF.

The J gene is TRBJ2-7, the V gene TRBV12-3 or TRBV12-4; perhaps TRBD2 as D (6 bases). Trimming stripped 6 bases from V and 5 bases from J, with 14 bases between. The CDR3 totals 13 residues. CDR3 residues: CASRGWGVHEQYF. Written as DNA, the CDR3 is TGTGCCAGCAGGGGGTGGGGGGTCCACGAGCAGTACTTC.

This CDR3 is CASSGQGNTEAFF. The CDR3 DNA reads as TGTGCCAGCAGCGGACAGGGGAACACTGAAGCTTTCTTT. The chain carries TRBV7-2 and TRBJ1-1; TRBD1 aligns across 8 bases. The CDR3 runs to 13 residues. From germline, CDR1 is SGHTA and CDR2 FQGNSA. V was clipped by 5 bases and J by 1 base; unmatched bases: 0. The full variable domain, in which reference TRBV7-2 and TRBJ1-1 provide the parts outside the CDR3, is GAGVSQSPSNKVTEKGKDVELRCDPISGHTALYWYRQSLGQGLEFLIYFQGNSAPDKSGLPSDRFSAERTGGSVSTLTIQRTQQEDSAVYLCASSGQGNTEAFFGQGTRLTVV.

The rearrangement links TRBV12-3 or TRBV12-4 to TRBJ2-2; D may be TRBD2 (5 bases). The CDR3 spans 12 residues. V was trimmed by 7 bases and J by 5 bases, leaving 8 bases between them. The CDR3 protein is CASKRATGELFF. The CDR3 DNA reads as TGTGCCAGCAAGAGGGCGACCGGGGAGCTGTTTTTT.

V and J are TRBV15 and TRBJ2-5; TRBD2 matches at 13 bases. This CDR3 is built from 17 residues. Germline lookup yields CDR1 LNHNV and CDR2 YYDKDF (reference sequence). J lost 4 bases, V lost 2 bases, and 7 bases had no gene match. CDR3 residues: CATSRTTSGRALETQYF. CDR3 sequence (DNA): TGTGCCACCAGCAGAACAACTAGCGGGAGGGCCTTAGAGACCCAGTACTTC.

The gene calls are TRBV21-1 and TRBJ2-3; the table assigns TRBD1, which was not confirmed against the DNA. TRBV21-1 is flagged as a pseudogene. The CDR3 is 15 amino acids. The CDR3 loop is CASLRTADGTDTQYF. The CDR3 DNA is TGTGCCAGCCTCCGGACAGCGGATGGCACAGATACGCAGTATTTT.

As to this clone: The junction differs from germline at one of its ends, possibly a read error. V and J are TRBV6-2 or TRBV6-3 and TRBJ2-7; 10 nucleotides match TRBD2. Germline CDR1 reads MNHEY; CDR2 reads SVGEGT. This CDR3 region has 15 residues. The DNA for the CDR3 is TGTGCCAGCAGTTACTCCCTAGCGGGAGCCTACGCGCAGTACTTC. This codes for CASSYSLAGAYAQYF.

V is TRBV7-9 and J is TRBJ1-2; D perhaps matches TRBD1 (5 bases). The CDR3 is 14 amino acids. CDR1 and CDR2 from the germline V gene are SEHNR and FQNEAQ (reference sequence). V lost 5 bases, J lost 2 bases, and 12 bases lay in between. The CDR3 protein is CASSPRGGNYGYTF. CDR3 nucleotides: TGTGCCAGCAGCCCCCGTGGGGGGAACTATGGCTACACCTTC.

This clone was counted a single time. The chain has TRBV10-3 and TRBJ2-3; D might be TRBD2 (7 bases). Germline V gene lookup returns CDR1 ENHRY and CDR2 SYGVKD. The V and J ends lost 9 bases and 2 bases respectively, with 15 bases between them. The CDR3 contains 14 residues. The CDR3 DNA reads as TGTGCCATACGGGGGGCCTTCAACACAGATACGCAGTATTTT. Protein product: CAIRGAFNTDTQYF.

This chain uses TRBV3-1 (or the pseudogene TRBV3-2) with TRBJ2-5, with D possibly being TRBD2 (5 bases). The CDR3 covers 13 residues. V shed 1 base and J shed 3 bases, with 6 bases lying between them. CDR1 LGHDT and CDR2 YNNKEL come from the germline V gene (reference sequence). Written as DNA, the CDR3 is TGTGCCAGCAGCCAAGGAGGGAAAGAGACCCAGTACTTC. Translation gives CASSQGGKETQYF.

The sample holds one count of this clone. The chain recombines TRBV6-2 or TRBV6-3 with TRBJ2-7; TRBD1 matches at 7 bases. The junction had 6 bases not matched to a gene; V was cut back by 2 bases and J by 2 bases. Per the germline V gene, CDR1 is MNHEY and CDR2 is SVGEGT. CDR3 length: 15 amino acids. In DNA form, the CDR3 reads TGTGCCAGCAGTTACCCATGGGACAGCGCCTACGAGCAGTACTTC. This gives the protein CASSYPWDSAYEQYF.

A few counts support this clone. The chain links TRBV30 to TRBJ2-7, with a weak D call TRBD2 (5 bases). Trimming took 3 bases from V and 4 from J, leaving 13 bases between them. Germline V gene lookup returns CDR1 GTSNPN and CDR2 SVGIG (reference sequence). The CDR3 contains 13 residues. CDR3 bases: TGTGCCTGGAGCCGGGCGACGGGGTACGAGCAGTACTTC. Translating gives CAWSRATGYEQYF. Looking up the rest from reference TRBV30 and TRBJ2-7 gives the full variable domain: SQTIHQWPATLVQPVGSPLSLECTVEGTSNPNLYWYRQAAGRGLQLLFYSVGIGQISSEVPQNLSASRPQDRQFILSSKKLLLSDSGFYLCAWSRATGYEQYFGPGTRLTVT.

This chain links TRBV5-1 with TRBJ1-6; 10 bases align to TRBD1. V trimming: 4 bases; J trimming: 9 bases; junction bases outside the gene matches: 10. Germline V gene lookup returns CDR1 SGHRS and CDR2 YFSETQ. This CDR3 comprises 16 residues. For the CDR3, the DNA is TGCGCCAGCAGCCCAGGGGCGGGACAGGGGTTTTCACCCCTCCACTTT. Protein sequence: CASSPGAGQGFSPLHF.

This clone was detected only a few times. This chain connects TRBV6-2 or TRBV6-3 to TRBJ1-2, with TRBD1 matching over 7 bases. With V trimmed by 2 bases and J by 4 bases, 7 bases remained unmatched. Germline CDR1 MNHEY, CDR2 SVGEGT. This CDR3 region has 15 residues. In DNA, the CDR3 is TGTGCCAGCAGTTACCCCGGGACAGCAACCTATGGCTACACCTTC. Amino acid sequence: CASSYPGTATYGYTF.